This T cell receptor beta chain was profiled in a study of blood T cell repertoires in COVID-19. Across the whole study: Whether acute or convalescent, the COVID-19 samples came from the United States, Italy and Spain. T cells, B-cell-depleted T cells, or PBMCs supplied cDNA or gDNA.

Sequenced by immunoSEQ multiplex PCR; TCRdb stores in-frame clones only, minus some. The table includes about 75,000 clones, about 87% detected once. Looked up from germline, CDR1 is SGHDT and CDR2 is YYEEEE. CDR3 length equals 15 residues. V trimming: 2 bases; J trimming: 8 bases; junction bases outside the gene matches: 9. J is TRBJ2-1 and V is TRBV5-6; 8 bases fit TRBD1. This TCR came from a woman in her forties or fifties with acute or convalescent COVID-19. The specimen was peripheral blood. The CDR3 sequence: CASSFMGAGGYEQFF. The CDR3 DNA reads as TGTGCCAGCAGCTTTATGGGGGCAGGGGGCTATGAGCAGTTCTTC.